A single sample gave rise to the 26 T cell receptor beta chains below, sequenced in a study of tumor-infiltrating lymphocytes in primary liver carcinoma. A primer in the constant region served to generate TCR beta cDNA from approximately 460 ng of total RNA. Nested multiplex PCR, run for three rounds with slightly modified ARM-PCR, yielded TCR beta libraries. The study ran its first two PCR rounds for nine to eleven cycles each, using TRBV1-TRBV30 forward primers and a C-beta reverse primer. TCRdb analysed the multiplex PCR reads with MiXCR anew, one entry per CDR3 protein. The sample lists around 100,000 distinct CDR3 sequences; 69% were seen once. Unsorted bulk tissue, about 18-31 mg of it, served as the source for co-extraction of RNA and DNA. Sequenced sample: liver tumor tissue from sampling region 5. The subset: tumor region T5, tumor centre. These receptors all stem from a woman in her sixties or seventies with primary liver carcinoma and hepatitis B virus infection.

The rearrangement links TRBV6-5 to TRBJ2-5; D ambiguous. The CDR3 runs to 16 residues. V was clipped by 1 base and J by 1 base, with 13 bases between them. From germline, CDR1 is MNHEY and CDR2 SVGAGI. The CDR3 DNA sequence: TGTGCCAGCAGTTACTACTCATTCCAGTCCCAAGAGACCCAGTACTTC. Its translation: CASSYYSFQSQETQYF.

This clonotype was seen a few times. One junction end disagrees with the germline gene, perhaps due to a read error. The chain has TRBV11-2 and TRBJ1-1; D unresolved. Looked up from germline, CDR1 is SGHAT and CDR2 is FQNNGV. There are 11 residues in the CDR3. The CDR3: CASSSGGKGYF. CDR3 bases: TGTGCCAGCAGCTCTGGAGGGAAGGGCTATTTT.

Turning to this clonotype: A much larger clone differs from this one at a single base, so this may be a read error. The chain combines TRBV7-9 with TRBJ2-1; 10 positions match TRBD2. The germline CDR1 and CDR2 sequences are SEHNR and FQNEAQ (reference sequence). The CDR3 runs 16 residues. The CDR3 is CTSSLGSLAGADEQFF. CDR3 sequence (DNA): TGTACCAGCAGCTTAGGGTCTCTAGCGGGAGCCGATGAGCAGTTCTTC.

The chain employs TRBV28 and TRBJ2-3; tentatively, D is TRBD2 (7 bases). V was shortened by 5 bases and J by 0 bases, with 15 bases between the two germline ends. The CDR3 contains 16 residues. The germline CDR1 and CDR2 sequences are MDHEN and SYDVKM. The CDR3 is CASSPYGGASTDTQYF. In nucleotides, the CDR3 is TGTGCCAGCAGTCCATATGGGGGGGCCAGCACAGATACGCAGTATTTT.

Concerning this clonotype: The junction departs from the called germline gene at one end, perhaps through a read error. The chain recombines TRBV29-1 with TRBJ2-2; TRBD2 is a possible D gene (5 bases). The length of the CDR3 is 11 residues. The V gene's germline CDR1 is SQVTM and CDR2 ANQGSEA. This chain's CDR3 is CRVLYTGELFF. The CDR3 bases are TGCAGGGTCCTATACACCGGGGAGTTGTTTTTT.

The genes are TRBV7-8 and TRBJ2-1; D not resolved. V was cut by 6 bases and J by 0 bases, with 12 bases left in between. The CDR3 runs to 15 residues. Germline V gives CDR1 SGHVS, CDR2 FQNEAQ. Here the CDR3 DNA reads TGTGCCAGCAGTCCCCGGCCGGGCTCCTACAATGAGCAGTTCTTC. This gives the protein CASSPRPGSYNEQFF.

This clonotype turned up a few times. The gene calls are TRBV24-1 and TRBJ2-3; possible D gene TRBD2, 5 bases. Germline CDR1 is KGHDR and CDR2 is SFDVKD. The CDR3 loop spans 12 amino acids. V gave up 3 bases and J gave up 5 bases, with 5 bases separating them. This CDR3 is CATSDSGDTQYF. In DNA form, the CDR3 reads TGTGCCACCAGTGATAGCGGAGATACGCAGTATTTT.

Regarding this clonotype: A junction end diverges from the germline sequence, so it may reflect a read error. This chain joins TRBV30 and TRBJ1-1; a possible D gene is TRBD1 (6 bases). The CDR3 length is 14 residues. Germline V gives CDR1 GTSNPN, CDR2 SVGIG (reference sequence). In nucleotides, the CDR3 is TGTACCTGGATGGATGGGGGGCGTTCGGTTGAAACTTTCTTT. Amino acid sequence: CTWMDGGRSVETFF.

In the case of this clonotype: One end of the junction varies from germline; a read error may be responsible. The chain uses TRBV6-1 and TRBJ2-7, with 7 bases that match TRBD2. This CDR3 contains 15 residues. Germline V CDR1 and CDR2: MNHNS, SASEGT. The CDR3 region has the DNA TGTGCCGGCAGTGCCCCTAGCGGAAGGGCCTACGAGCAGTACTTC. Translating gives CAGSAPSGRAYEQYF.

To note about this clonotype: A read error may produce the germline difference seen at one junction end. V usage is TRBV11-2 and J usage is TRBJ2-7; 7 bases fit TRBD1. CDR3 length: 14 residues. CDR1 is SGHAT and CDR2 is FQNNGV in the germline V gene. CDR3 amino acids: CASGLGQAAYEHYF. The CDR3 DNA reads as TGTGCCAGCGGCTTAGGACAGGCCGCCTACGAGCACTACTTC. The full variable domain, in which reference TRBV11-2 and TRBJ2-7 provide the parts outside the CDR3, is EAGVAQSPRYKIIEKRQSVAFWCNPISGHATLYWYQQILGQGPKLLIQFQNNGVVDDSQLPKDRFSAERLKGVDSTLKIQPAKLEDSAVYLCASGLGQAAYEHYFGPGTRLTVT.

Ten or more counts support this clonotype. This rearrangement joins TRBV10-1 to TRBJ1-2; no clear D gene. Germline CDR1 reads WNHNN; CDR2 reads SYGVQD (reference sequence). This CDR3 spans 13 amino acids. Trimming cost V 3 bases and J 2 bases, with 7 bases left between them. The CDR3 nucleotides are TGCGCCAGCAGTGACAGGCGAAACTATGGCTACACCTTC. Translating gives CASSDRRNYGYTF.

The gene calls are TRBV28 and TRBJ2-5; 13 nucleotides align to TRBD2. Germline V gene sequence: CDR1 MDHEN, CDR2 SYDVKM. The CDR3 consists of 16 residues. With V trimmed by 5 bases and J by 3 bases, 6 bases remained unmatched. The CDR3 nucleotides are TGTGCCAGCAGTCCCCCGGGACTAGCGGGGAAAGAGACCCAGTACTTC. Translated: CASSPPGLAGKETQYF.

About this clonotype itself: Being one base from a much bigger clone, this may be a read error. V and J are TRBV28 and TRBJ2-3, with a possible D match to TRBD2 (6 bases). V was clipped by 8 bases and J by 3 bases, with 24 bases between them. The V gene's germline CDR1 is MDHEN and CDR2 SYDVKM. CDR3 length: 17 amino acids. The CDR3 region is CASGGVFTPGGTDTQYF. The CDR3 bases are TGTGCCAGCGGTGGAGTGTTCACACCAGGAGGGACAGATACGCAGTATTTT.

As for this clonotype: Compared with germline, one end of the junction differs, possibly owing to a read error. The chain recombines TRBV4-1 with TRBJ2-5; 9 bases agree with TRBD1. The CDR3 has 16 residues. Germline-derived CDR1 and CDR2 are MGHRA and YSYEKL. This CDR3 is CVSSQGDRGDQETQYF. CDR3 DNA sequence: TGCGTCAGCAGCCAAGGAGACAGGGGGGACCAAGAGACCCAGTACTTC.

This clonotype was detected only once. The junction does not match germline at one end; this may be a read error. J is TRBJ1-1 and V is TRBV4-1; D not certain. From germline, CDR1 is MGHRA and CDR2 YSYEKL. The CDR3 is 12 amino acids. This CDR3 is CTSSRDVGEAFF. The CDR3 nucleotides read TGCACCAGTAGCCGAGACGTGGGAGAAGCTTTCTTT.

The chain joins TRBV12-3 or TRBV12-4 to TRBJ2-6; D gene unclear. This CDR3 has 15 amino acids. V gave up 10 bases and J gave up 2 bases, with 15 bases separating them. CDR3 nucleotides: TGTGCCAACACTCCCATGGTAGCTGGGGCCAACGTCCTGACTTTC. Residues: CANTPMVAGANVLTF.

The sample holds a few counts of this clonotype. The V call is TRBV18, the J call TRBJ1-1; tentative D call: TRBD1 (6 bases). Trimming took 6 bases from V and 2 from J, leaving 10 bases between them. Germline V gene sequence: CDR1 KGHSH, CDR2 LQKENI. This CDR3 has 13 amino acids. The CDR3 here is CASSLGANTEAFF. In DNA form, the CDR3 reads TGTGCCAGCTCTCTGGGGGCTAACACTGAAGCTTTCTTT. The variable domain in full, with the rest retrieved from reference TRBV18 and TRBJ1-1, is NAGVMQNPRHLVRRRGQEARLRCSPMKGHSHVYWYRQLPEEGLKFMVYLQKENIIDESGMPKERFSAEFPKEGPSILRIQQVVRGDSAAYFCASSLGANTEAFFGQGTRLTVV.

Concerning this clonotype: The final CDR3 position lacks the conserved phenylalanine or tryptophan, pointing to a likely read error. The CDR3: CASTRGLTNTEAFV. CDR3 DNA sequence: TGTGCCAGCACCAGGGGACTGACGAACACTGAAGCTTTCGTT. The chain has TRBV6-6 and TRBJ1-1, with a possible D match to TRBD1 (6 bases). Deletions cut 7 bases from V and 1 base from J, with 13 bases between. The germline V gene encodes CDR1 MNHNY and CDR2 SVGAGI (reference sequence). The CDR3 is 14 amino acids.

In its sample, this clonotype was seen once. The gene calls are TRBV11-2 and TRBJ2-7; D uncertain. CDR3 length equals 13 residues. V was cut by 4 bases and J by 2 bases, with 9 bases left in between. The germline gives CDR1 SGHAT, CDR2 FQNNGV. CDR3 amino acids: CASSSELTYEQYF. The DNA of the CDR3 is TGTGCCAGCAGCTCAGAATTGACCTACGAGCAGTACTTC.

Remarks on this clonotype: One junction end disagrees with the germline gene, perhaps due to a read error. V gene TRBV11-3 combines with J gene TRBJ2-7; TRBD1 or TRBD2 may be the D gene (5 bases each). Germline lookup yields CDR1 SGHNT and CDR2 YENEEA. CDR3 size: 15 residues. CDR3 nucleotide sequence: TGTGCCAGCAGCTTAGGAGGGACCGGAGCCTACGAGCTGTACTTC. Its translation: CASSLGGTGAYELYF.

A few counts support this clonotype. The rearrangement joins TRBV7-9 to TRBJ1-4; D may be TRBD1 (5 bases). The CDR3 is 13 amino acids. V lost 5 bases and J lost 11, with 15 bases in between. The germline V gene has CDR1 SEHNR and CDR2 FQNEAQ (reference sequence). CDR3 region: CASSPLQGNKLFF. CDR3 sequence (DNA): TGTGCCAGCAGCCCCCTCCAGGGAAATAAACTGTTTTTT.

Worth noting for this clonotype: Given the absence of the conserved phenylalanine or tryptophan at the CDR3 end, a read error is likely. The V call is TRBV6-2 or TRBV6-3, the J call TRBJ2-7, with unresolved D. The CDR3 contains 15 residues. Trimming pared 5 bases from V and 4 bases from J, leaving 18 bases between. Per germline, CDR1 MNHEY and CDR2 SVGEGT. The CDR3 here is CASSDPLSRSYEQYI. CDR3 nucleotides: TGTGCCAGCAGTGATCCTTTATCGCGATCGTACGAGCAGTACATA.

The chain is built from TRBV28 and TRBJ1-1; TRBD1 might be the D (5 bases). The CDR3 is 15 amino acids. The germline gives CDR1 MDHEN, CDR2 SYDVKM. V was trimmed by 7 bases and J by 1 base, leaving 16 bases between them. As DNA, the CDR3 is TGTGCCAGCACTTCAACAGGCGGTGAGAACACTGAAGCTTTCTTT. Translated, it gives CASTSTGGENTEAFF.

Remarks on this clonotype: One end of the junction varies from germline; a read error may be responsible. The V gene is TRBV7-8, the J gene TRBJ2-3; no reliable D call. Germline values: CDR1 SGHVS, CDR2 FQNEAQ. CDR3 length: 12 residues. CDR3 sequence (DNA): TGTGCCAGCAGCTTGGTCCTTGATGCGCAGTTTTTT. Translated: CASSLVLDAQFF.

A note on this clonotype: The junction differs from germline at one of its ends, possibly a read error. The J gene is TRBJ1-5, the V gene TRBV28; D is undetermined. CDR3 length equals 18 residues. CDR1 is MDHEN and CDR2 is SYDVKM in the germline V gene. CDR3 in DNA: TGTGTCAGCAGTCCCCCCGGAGGAGCCACCTATAGCAATCGGCCCCAGCATTTT. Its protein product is CVSSPPGGATYSNRPQHF.

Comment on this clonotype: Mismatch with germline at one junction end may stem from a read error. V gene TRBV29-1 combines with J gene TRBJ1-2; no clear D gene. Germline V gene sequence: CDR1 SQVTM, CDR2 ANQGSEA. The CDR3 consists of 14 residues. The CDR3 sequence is CSVGTYDGSYGYIF. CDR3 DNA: TGCAGCGTTGGAACCTATGACGGTTCCTATGGCTACATCTTT.